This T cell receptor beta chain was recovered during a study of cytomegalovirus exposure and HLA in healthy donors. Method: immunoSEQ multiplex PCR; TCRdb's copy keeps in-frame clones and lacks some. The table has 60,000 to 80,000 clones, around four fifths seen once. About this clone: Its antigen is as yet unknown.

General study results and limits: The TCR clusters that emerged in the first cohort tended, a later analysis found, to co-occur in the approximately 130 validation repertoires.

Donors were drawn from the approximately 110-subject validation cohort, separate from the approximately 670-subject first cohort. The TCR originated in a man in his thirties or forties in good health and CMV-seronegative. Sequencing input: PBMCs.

The CDR3 loop is CASSRLTGTNTEAFF. CDR3 nucleotides: TGTGCCAGCAGCCGACTGACAGGGACCAACACTGAAGCTTTCTTT. V usage is TRBV4-2 and J usage is TRBJ1-1, with 7 bases aligning to TRBD1. The V gene's germline CDR1 is LGHNA and CDR2 YNFKEQ. The CDR3 runs 15 residues. Trimming took 4 bases from V and 2 from J; bases not matched to a gene: 7.